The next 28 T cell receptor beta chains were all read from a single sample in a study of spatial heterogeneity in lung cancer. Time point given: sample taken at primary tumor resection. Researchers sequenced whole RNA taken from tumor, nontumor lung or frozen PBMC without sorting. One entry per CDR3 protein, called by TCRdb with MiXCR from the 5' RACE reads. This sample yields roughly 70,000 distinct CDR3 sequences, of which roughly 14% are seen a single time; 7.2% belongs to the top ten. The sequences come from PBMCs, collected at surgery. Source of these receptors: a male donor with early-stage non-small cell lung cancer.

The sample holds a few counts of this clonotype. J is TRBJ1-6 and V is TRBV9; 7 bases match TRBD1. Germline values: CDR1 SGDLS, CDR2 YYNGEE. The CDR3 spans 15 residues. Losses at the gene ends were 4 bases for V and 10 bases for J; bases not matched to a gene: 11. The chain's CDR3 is CASSPVTGAGSPLHF. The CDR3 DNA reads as TGTGCCAGCAGCCCTGTAACAGGGGCAGGCTCACCCCTCCACTTT.

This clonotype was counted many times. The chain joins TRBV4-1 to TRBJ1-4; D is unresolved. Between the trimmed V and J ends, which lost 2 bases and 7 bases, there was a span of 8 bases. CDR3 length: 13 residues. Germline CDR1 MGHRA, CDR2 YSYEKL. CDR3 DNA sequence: TGCGCCAGCAGCCAATTGGCTGTTGAAAAACTGTTTTTT. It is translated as CASSQLAVEKLFF.

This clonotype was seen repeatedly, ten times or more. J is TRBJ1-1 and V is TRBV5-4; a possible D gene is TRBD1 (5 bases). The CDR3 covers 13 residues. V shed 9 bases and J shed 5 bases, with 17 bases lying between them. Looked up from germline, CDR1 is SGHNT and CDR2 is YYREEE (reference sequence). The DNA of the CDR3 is TGTGCCATAACTATGAAGGAGGGGACTGAAGCTTTCTTT. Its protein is CAITMKEGTEAFF.

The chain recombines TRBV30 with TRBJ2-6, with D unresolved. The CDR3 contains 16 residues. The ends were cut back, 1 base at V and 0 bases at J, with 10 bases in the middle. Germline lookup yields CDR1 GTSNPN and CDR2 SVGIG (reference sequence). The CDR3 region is CAWSGGGRSGANVLTF. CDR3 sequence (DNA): TGTGCCTGGAGTGGAGGTGGCCGCTCTGGGGCCAACGTCCTGACTTTC. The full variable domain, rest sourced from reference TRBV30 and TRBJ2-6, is SQTIHQWPATLVQPVGSPLSLECTVEGTSNPNLYWYRQAAGRGLQLLFYSVGIGQISSEVPQNLSASRPQDRQFILSSKKLLLSDSGFYLCAWSGGGRSGANVLTFGAGSRLTVL.

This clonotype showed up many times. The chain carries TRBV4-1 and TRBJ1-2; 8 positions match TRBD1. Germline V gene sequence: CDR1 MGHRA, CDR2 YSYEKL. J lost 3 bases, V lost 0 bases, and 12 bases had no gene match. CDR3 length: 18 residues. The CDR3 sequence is CASSQDPTGASTYYGYTF. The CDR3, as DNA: TGCGCCAGCAGCCAAGATCCGACAGGGGCCTCGACATACTATGGCTACACCTTC.

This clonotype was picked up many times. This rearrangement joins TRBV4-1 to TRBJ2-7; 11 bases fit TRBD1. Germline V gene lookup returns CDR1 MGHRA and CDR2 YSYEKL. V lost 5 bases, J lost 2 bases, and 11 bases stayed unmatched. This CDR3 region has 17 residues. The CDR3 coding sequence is TGCGCCAGCAGCTATCTCCCCGGGGGACAGGGGGCCTACGAGCAGTACTTC. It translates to CASSYLPGGQGAYEQYF.

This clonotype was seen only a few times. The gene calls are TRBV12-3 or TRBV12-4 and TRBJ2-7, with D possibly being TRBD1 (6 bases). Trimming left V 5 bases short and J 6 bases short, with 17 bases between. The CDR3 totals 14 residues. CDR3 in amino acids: CASSPGAFGAEQYF. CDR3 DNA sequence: TGTGCCAGCAGTCCAGGGGCATTCGGAGCCGAGCAGTACTTC.

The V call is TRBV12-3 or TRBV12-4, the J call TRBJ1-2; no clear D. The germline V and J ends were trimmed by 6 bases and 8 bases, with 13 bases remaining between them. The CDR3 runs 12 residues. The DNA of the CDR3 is TGTGCCAGCAGCTCCCCTGAGTCCGGCTACACCTTC. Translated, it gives CASSSPESGYTF.

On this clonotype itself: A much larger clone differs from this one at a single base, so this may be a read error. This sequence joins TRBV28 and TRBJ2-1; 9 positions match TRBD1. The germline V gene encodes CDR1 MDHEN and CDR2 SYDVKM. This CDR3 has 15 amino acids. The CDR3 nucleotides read TGTGCCAGCAGTCAGCCGGGACAGGGTTTCGATGAGCTGTTCTTC. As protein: CASSQPGQGFDELFF.

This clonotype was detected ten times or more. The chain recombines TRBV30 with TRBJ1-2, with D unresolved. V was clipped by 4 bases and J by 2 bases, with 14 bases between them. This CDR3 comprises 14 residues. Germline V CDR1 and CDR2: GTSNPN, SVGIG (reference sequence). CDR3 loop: CAWTSPEGNYGYTF. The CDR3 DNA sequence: TGTGCCTGGACCTCGCCGGAAGGGAACTATGGCTACACCTTC.

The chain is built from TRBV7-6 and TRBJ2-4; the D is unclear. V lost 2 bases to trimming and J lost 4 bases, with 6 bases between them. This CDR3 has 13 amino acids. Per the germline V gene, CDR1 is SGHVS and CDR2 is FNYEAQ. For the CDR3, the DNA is TGTGCCAGCAGCTTACAGGAGAAAAACATTCAGTACTTC. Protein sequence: CASSLQEKNIQYF.

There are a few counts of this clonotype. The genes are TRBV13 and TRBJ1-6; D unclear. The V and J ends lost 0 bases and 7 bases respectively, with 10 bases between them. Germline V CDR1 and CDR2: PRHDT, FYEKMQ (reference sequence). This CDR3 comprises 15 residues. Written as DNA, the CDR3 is TGTGCCAGCAGCTTAGGTGCAGGTTTAAATTCACCCCTCCACTTT. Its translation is CASSLGAGLNSPLHF.

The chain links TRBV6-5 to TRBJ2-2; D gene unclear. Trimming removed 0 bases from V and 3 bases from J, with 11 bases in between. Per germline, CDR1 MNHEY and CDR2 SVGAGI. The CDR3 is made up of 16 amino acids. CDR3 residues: CASSYSIIRDTGELFF. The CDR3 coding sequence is TGTGCCAGCAGTTACTCGATTATCCGAGACACCGGGGAGCTGTTTTTT.

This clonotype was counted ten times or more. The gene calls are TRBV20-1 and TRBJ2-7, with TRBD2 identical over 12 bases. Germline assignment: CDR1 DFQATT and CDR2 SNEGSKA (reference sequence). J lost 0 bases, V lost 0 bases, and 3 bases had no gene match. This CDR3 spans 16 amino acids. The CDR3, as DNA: TGCAGTGCTAGAGACCCGGGACTAGCGGGCTCCTACGAGCAGTACTTC. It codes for CSARDPGLAGSYEQYF.

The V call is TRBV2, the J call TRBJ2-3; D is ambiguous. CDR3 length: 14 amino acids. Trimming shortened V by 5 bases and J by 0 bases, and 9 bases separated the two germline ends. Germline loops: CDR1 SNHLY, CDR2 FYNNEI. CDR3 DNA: TGTGCCAGCAGTTCGACAAGTAGCACAGATACGCAGTATTTT. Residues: CASSSTSSTDTQYF.

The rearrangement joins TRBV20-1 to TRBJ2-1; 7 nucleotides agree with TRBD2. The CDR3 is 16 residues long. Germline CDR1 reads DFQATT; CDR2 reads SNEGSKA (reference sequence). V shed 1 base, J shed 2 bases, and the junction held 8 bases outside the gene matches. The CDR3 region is CSARGGGRRAYNEQFF. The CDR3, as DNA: TGCAGTGCTAGAGGGGGAGGGAGGCGGGCCTACAATGAGCAGTTCTTC.

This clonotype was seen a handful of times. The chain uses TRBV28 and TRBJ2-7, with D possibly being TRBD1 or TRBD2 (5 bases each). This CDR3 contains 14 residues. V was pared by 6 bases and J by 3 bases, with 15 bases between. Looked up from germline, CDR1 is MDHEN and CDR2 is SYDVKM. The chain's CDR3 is CASRQPGRNYEQYF. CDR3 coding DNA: TGTGCCAGCAGGCAACCGGGACGGAACTACGAGCAGTACTTC.

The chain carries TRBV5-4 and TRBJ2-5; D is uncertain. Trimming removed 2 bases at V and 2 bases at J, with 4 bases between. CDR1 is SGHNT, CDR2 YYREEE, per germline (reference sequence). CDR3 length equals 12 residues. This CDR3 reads CASSFFQETQYF. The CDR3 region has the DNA TGTGCCAGCAGCTTTTTTCAAGAGACCCAGTACTTC.

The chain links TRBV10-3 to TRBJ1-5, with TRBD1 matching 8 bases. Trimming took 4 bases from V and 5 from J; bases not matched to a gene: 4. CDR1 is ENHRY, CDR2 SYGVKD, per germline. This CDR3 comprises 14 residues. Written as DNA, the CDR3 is TGTGCCATCAGTGCTCAGGGGGCGGATCAGCCCCAGCATTTT. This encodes CAISAQGADQPQHF.

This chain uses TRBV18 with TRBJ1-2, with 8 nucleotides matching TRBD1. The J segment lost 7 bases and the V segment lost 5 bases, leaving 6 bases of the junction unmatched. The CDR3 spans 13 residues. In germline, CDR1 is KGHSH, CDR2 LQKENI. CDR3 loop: CASSTDRESGYTF. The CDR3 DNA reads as TGTGCCAGCTCAACGGACAGGGAGAGTGGCTACACCTTC.

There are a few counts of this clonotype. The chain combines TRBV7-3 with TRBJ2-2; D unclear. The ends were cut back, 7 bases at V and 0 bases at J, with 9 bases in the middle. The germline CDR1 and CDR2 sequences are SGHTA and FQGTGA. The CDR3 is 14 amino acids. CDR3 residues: CASTLGANTGELFF. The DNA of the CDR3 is TGTGCCAGCACCCTAGGTGCGAACACCGGGGAGCTGTTTTTT.

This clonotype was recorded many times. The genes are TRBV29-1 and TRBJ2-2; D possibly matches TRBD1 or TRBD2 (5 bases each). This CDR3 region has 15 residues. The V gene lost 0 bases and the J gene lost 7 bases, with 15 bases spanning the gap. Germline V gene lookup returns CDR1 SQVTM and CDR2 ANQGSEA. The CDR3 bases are TGCAGCGTTGAAGATCACGGGGCGTCGGACGGGGAGCTGTTTTTT. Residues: CSVEDHGASDGELFF.

This CDR3 is CASSSLAGAVSYEQYF. In nucleotides, the CDR3 is TGTGCCAGCAGCTCTTTAGCGGGAGCCGTTTCCTACGAGCAGTACTTC. The chain employs TRBV5-8 and TRBJ2-7; 9 nucleotides match TRBD2. Germline assignment: CDR1 SGHTS and CDR2 YDEGEE. V lost 3 bases and J lost 1; bases outside the gene matches: 8. This CDR3 spans 16 amino acids.

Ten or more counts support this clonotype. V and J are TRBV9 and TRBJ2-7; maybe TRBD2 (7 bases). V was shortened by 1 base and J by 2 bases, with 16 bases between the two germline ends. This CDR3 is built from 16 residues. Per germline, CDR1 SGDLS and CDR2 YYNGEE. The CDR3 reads CASSVSPGGGPYEQYF. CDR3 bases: TGTGCCAGCAGCGTATCTCCCGGCGGGGGCCCCTACGAGCAGTACTTC. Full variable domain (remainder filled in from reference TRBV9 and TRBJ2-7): DSGVTQTPKHLITATGQRVTLRCSPRSGDLSVYWYQQSLDQGLQFLIQYYNGEERAKGNILERFSAQQFPDLHSELNLSSLELGDSALYFCASSVSPGGGPYEQYFGPGTRLTVT.

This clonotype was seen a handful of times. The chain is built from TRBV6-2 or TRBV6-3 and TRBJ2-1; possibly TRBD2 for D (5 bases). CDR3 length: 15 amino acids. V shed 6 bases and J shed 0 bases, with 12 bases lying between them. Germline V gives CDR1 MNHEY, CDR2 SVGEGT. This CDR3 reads CASSRAVSSYNEQFF. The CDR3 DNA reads TGTGCCAGCAGCCGAGCGGTGAGCTCCTACAATGAGCAGTTCTTC.

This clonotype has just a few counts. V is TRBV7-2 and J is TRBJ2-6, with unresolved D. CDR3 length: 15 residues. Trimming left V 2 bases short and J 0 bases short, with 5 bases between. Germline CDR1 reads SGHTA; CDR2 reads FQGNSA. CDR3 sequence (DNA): TGTGCCAGCAGCTTAACCAGCTCTGGGGCCAACGTCCTGACTTTC. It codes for CASSLTSSGANVLTF.

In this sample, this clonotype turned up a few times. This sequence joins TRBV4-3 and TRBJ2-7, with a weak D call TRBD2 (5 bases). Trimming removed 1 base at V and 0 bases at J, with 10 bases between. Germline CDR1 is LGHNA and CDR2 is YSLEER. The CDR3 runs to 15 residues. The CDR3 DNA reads TGCGCCAGCAGCCAAGGTCTAGGGAGCTCCTACGAGCAGTACTTC. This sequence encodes CASSQGLGSSYEQYF.

Here the CDR3 reads CASSQDRATETQYF. Here the CDR3 DNA reads TGTGCCAGCAGCCAGGACAGGGCGACAGAGACCCAGTACTTC. This chain uses TRBV7-2 with TRBJ2-5, with TRBD1 identical over 8 bases. The germline gives CDR1 SGHTA, CDR2 FQGNSA. V lost 5 bases and J lost 4; bases outside the gene matches: 6. The CDR3 consists of 14 residues.